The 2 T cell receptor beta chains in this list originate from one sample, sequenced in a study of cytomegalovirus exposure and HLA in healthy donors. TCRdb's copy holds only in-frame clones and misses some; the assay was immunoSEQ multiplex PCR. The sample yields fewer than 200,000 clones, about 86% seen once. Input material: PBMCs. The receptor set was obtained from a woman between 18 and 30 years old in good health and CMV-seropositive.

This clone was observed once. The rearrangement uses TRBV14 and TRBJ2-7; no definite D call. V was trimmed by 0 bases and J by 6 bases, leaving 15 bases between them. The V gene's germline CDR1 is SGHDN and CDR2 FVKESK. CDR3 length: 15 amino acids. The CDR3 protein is CASSQDRRGRSEQYF. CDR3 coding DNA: TGTGCCAGCAGCCAAGATAGGAGAGGTCGGTCCGAGCAGTACTTC.

The CDR3, as DNA: TGCGCCAGCAGCCTGAATACCGGGACATCCAGCGAGCAGTACTTC. Its translation: CASSLNTGTSSEQYF. The chain employs TRBV5-1 and TRBJ2-7, with a tentative D call TRBD1 (6 bases). Germline lookup yields CDR1 SGHRS and CDR2 YFSETQ. V shed 4 bases and J shed 6 bases, with 20 bases lying between them. The CDR3 is 15 residues long.